This T cell receptor (beta chain) was found in a study of identical twins. TCRdb processed the 5' RACE reads anew with MiXCR; each CDR3 protein has one entry. The repertoire consists of 510,000 or so distinct CDR3 sequences, with roughly 15% occurring once and the leading ten covering 0.44%. There are 16 residues in the CDR3. Trimming cost V 6 bases and J 4 bases; bases outside gene matches: 9. Germline V gives CDR1 MNHNS, CDR2 SASEGT. This clonotype appeared a few times. These records were also assigned to another study, of yellow fever vaccine responses in identical twins.

The V call is TRBV6-1, the J call TRBJ2-1; 10 nucleotides match TRBD2. Sequencing was carried out using CD4+ T cells sorted from blood. The clonotype originates from a woman between 18 and 29 years old in good health. CDR3 sequence: CASSDRLAGAYNEQFF. CDR3 bases: TGTGCCAGCAGCGACCGGCTAGCGGGAGCTTACAATGAGCAGTTCTTC.